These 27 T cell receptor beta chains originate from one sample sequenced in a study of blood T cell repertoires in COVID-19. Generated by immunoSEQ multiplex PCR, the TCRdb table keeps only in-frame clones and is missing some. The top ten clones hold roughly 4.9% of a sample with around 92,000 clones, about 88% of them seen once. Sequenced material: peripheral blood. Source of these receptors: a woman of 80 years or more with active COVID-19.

The CDR3 sequence: CASSQGLAVDNEQFF. The DNA of the CDR3 is TGTGCCAGCAGCCAAGGACTAGCGGTCGACAATGAGCAGTTCTTC. The chain recombines TRBV4-2 with TRBJ2-1, with 9 bases lining up with TRBD2. This CDR3 comprises 15 residues. The V and J ends lost 1 base and 5 bases, in that order; junction bases with no gene match: 3. Germline V gives CDR1 LGHNA, CDR2 YNFKEQ.

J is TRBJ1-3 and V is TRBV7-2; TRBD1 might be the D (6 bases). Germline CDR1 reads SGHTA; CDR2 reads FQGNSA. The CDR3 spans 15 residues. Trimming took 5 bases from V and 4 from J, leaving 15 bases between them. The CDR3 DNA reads TGTGCCAGCAGCGAACAGGGCCGCGAGGGAAACACCATATATTTT. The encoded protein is CASSEQGREGNTIYF.

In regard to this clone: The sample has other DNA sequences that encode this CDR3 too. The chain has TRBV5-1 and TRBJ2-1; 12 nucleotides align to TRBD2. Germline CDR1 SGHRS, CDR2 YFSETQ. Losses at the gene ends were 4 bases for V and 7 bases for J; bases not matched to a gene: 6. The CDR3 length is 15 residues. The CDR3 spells CASSLGTSGSNEQFF. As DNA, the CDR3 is TGCGCCAGCAGCCTCGGGACTAGCGGGTCTAATGAGCAGTTCTTC.

The chain's CDR3 is CAISEFRDSYEQYF. CDR3 in DNA: TGTGCCATCAGTGAGTTCCGGGACTCCTACGAGCAGTACTTC. V is TRBV10-3 and J is TRBJ2-7; TRBD2 might be the D (5 bases). The CDR3 consists of 14 residues. V dropped 1 base and J dropped 0 bases, with 7 bases sitting between them. Germline assignment: CDR1 ENHRY and CDR2 SYGVKD.

This CDR3 is CASSIDETAANTGELFF. CDR3 coding DNA: TGTGCCAGTAGTATAGATGAGACGGCGGCGAACACCGGGGAGCTGTTTTTT. The V and J genes are TRBV19 and TRBJ2-2, with unresolved D. CDR1 and CDR2 from the germline V gene are LNHDA and SQIVND (reference sequence). The CDR3 extends over 17 amino acids. Trimming cost V 0 bases and J 0 bases, with 11 bases left between them.

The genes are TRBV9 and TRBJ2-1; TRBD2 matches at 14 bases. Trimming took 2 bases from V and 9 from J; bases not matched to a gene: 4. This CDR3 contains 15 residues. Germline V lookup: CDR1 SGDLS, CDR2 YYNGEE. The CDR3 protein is CASSVGTSGSFEQFF. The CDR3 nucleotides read TGTGCCAGCAGCGTTGGGACTAGCGGGAGTTTTGAGCAGTTCTTC.

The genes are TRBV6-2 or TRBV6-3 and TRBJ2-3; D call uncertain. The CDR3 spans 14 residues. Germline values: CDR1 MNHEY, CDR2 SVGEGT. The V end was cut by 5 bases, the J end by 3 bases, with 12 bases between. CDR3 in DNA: TGTGCCAGCAGTCCCGGGTTTGGGACAGATACGCAGTATTTT. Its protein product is CASSPGFGTDTQYF.

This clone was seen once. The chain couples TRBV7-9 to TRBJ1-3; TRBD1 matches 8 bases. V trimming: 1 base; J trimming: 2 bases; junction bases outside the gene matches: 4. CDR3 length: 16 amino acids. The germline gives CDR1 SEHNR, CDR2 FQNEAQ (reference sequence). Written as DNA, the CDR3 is TGTGCCAGCAGCTTAGGCTTACAGGGGGCTGGAAACACCATATATTTT. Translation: CASSLGLQGAGNTIYF. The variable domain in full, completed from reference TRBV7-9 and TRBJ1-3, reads DTGVSQNPRHKITKRGQNVTFRCDPISEHNRLYWYRQTLGQGPEFLTYFQNEAQLEKSRLLSDRFSAERPKGSFSTLEIQRTEQGDSAMYLCASSLGLQGAGNTIYFGEGSWLTVV.

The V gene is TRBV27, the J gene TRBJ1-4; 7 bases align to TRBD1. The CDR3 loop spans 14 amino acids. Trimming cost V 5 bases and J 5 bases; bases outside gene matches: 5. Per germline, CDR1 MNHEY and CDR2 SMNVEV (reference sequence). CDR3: CASSPGQRNEKLFF. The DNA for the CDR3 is TGTGCCAGCAGTCCGGGACAGCGGAATGAAAAACTGTTTTTT.

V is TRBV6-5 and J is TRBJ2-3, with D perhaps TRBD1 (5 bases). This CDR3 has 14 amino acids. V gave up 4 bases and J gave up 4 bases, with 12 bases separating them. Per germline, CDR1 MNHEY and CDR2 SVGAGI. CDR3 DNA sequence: TGTGCCAGCAGTTTAAGTGGGGCGGCAGATACGCAGTATTTT. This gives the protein CASSLSGAADTQYF.

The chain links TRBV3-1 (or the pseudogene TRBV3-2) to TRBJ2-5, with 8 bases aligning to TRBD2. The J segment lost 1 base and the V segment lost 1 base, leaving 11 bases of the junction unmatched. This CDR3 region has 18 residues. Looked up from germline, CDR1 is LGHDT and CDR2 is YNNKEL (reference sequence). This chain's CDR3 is CASSQGPAGTRVQETQYF. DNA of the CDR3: TGTGCCAGCAGCCAAGGACCCGCCGGGACTAGAGTCCAAGAGACCCAGTACTTC.

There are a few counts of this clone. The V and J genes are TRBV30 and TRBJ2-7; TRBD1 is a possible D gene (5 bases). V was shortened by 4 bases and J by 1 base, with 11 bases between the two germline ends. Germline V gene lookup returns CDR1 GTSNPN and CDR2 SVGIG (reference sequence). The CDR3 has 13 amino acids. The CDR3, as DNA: TGTGCCTGGAAAAAGGGGCGATCCTACGAGCAGTACTTC. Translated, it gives CAWKKGRSYEQYF.

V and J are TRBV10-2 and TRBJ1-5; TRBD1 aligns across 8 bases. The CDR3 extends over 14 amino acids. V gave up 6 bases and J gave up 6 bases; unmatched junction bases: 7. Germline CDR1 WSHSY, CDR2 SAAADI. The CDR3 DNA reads TGCGCCAGCAGAGCGACAGGGGCGGGTCAGCCCCAGCATTTT. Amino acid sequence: CASRATGAGQPQHF.

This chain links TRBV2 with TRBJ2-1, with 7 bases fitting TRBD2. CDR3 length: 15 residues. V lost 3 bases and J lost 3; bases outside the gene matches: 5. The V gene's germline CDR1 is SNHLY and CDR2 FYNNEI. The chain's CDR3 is CASSESGTLYNEQFF. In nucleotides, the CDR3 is TGTGCCAGCAGTGAGAGCGGGACTCTCTACAATGAGCAGTTCTTC.

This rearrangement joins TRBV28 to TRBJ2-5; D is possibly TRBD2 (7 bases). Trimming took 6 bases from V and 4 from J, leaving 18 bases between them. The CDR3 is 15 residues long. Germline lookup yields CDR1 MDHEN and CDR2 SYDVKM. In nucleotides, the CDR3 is TGTGCCAGCAGGAAGGGGGGGGCAATGGGAGAGACCCAGTACTTC. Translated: CASRKGGAMGETQYF.

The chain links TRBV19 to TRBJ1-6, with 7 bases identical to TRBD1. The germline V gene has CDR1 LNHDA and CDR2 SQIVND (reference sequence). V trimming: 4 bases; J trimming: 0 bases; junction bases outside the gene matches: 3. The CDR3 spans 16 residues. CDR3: CASSTQGSSYNSPLHF. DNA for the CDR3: TGTGCCAGTAGTACACAGGGGAGCTCCTATAATTCACCCCTCCACTTT.

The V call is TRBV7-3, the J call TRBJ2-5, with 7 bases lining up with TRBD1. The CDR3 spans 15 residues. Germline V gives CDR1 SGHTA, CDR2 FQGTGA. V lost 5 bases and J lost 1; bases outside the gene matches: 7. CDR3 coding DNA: TGTGCCAGCAGCCCTGGGACAGTACCCCAAGAGACCCAGTACTTC. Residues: CASSPGTVPQETQYF.

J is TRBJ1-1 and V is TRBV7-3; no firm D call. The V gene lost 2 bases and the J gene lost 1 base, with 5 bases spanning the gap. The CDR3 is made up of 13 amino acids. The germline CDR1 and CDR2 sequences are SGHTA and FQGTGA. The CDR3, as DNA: TGTGCCAGCAGCTTAGTCCAGAACACTGAAGCTTTCTTT. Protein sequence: CASSLVQNTEAFF.

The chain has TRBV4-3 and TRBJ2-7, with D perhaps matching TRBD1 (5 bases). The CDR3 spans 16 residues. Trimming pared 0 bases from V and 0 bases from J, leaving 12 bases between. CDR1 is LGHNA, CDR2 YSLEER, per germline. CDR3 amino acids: CASSQDLWTLSYEQYF. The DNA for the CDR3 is TGCGCCAGCAGCCAAGATTTATGGACACTCTCCTACGAGCAGTACTTC.

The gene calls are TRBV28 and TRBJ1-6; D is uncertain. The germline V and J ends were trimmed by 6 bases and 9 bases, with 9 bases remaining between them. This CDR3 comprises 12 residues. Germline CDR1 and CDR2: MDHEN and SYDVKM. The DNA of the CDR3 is TGTGCCAGCAGCCGAACATCTTCACCCCTCCACTTT. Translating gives CASSRTSSPLHF.

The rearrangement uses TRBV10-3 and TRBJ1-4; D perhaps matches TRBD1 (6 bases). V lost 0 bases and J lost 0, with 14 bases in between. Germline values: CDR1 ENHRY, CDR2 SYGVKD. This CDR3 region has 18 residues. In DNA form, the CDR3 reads TGTGCCATCAGTGAGTCGGGGGCAGGGTCCGCAACTAATGAAAAACTGTTTTTT. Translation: CAISESGAGSATNEKLFF.

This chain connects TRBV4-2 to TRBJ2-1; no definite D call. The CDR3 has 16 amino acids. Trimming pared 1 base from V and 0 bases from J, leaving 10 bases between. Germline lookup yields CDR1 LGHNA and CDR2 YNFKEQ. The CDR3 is CASSQGGSSSYNEQFF. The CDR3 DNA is TGTGCCAGCAGCCAAGGAGGCTCTAGCTCCTACAATGAGCAGTTCTTC.

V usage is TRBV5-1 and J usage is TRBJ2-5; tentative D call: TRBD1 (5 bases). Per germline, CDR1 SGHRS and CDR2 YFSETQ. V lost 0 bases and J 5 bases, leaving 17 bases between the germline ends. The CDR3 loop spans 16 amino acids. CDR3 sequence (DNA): TGCGCCAGCAGCTTGGGTCTAGATAAGGGGCTGGAGACCCAGTACTTC. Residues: CASSLGLDKGLETQYF.

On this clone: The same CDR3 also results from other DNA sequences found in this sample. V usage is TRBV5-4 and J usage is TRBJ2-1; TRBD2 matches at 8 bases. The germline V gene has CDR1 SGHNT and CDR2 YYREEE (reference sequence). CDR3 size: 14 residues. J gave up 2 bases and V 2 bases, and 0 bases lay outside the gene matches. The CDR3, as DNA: TGTGCCAGCAGCTTAGCGGGGGCCTACAATGAGCAGTTCTTC. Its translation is CASSLAGAYNEQFF.

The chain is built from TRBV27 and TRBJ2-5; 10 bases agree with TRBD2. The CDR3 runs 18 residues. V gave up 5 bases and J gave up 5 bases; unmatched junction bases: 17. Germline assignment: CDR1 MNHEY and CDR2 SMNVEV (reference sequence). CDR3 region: CASSTRLAGGGITETQYF. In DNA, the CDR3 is TGTGCCAGCAGTACCCGACTAGCGGGTGGGGGTATAACGGAGACCCAGTACTTC.

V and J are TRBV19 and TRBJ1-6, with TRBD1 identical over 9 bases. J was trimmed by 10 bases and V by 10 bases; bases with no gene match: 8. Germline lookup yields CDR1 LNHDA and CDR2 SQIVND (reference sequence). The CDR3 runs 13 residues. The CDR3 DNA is TGTGCCACGTCGGACAGGGGATTGTCACCCCTCCACTTT. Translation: CATSDRGLSPLHF.

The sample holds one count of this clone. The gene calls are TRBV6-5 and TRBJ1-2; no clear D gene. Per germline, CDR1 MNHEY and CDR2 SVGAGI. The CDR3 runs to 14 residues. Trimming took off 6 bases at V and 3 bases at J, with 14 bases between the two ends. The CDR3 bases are TGTGCCAGCAGCCGCCGGGAGCGGGACTATGGCTACACCTTC. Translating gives CASSRRERDYGYTF.